This is a list of T cell receptor beta chains from one sample in a study of T cells in Graves' hyperthyroidism and ophthalmopathy. TCRdb re-analysed the multiplex PCR reads in MiXCR, keeping a single row per CDR3 protein. The repertoire consists of 300,000 to 450,000 distinct CDR3 sequences, with about 18% occurring once and the leading ten covering 40%. Source material: blood. These receptors were obtained from a man in his late teens or twenties with Graves' ophthalmopathy. The CDR3 runs from the conserved cysteine through the conserved F or W. A D gene is named only where the DNA matches it firmly. Size tells how often a clone was seen (once, few, many) or the class of an expanded clone, and some rows leave it out.

v_gene	d_gene	j_gene	abundance	CDR3aa	CDR3nt
TRBV5-1	TRBD1	TRBJ1-6	many	CASSPGAGGVNSPLHF	TGCGCCAGCAGTCCCGGTGCAGGGGGCGTTAATTCACCCCTCCACTTT
TRBV19	NA	TRBJ2-3	NA	CASSIGSFADTQYF	TGTGCCAGTAGTATCGGGAGTTTCGCAGATACGCAGTATTTT
TRBV2	NA	TRBJ1-2	many	CASSGMRGGPSDPLTF	TGTGCCAGCAGTGGGATGAGGGGGGGCCCGTCTGACCCACTCACCTTC
TRBV4-1	NA	TRBJ2-5	NA	CASRHVYTRDQETQYF	TGCGCCAGCCGCCATGTATACACCCGGGACCAAGAGACCCAGTACTTC
TRBV20-1	NA	TRBJ2-2	NA	CSASIAGELFF	TGCAGTGCTAGTATTGCCGGGGAGCTGTTTTTT
TRBV6-2/TRBV6-3	TRBD2	TRBJ2-4	NA	CASSYARKTGLAGGSNIQYF	TGTGCCAGCAGTTACGCCCGCAAAACGGGACTAGCGGGGGGGAGTAACATTCAGTACTTC
TRBV19	TRBD1	TRBJ1-5	NA	CASSTDGQGLQPQHF	TGTGCCAGTAGTACCGACGGACAGGGGTTACAGCCCCAGCATTTT
TRBV10-2	NA	TRBJ1-1	few	CASNGQGWDTEAFF	TGCGCCAGCAATGGGCAGGGTTGGGACACTGAAGCTTTCTTT
TRBV12-3/TRBV12-4	NA	TRBJ2-3	many	CASTPLFRGWQSWTDTQYF	TGTGCCAGCACCCCCCTGTTTCGTGGCTGGCAGTCGTGGACAGATACGCAGTATTTT
TRBV11-3	NA	TRBJ1-2	many	CASSFGDNYGYTF	TGTGCCAGCAGCTTCGGCGATAACTATGGCTACACCTTC
TRBV24-1	NA	TRBJ1-1	few	CATSDWEEGDFHTEAFF	TGTGCCACCAGTGATTGGGAAGAGGGGGACTTTCACACTGAAGCTTTCTTT
TRBV19	TRBD1	TRBJ2-1	few	CASSIDQRQGPYNEQFF	TGTGCCAGTAGTATAGATCAAAGACAGGGGCCTTACAATGAGCAGTTCTTC
TRBV11-3	NA	TRBJ2-1	few	CASSSLGRIKPVGGEQFF	TGTGCCAGCAGTTCTCTCGGGCGCATTAAACCAGTAGGAGGTGAGCAGTTCTTC
TRBV5-8	NA	TRBJ2-1	many	CASSRNRDGEQFF	TGTGCCAGCAGCCGGAACAGGGATGGCGAGCAGTTCTTC
TRBV5-6	NA	TRBJ1-2	many	CASSLRTGSNYGYTF	TGTGCCAGCAGCCTCCGGACTGGGTCTAACTATGGCTACACCTTC
TRBV20-1	NA	TRBJ1-4	NA	CSASLAATNEKLFF	TGCAGTGCTAGCCTAGCTGCAACTAATGAAAAACTGTTTTTT
TRBV12-5	TRBD2	TRBJ2-1	few	CASGLVLAGEYNEQFF	TGTGCTAGTGGTTTGGTACTAGCGGGAGAGTACAATGAGCAGTTCTTC
TRBV27	TRBD1	TRBJ1-1	NA	CASSRQGIRTEAFF	TGTGCCAGCAGCAGACAGGGGATAAGGACTGAAGCTTTCTTT
TRBV11-2	TRBD1	TRBJ2-7	many	CASSSQVQGAVEQYF	TGTGCCAGCAGCTCACAGGTACAGGGGGCGGTAGAGCAGTACTTC
TRBV6-1	NA	TRBJ1-1	many	CASRLGEGTEAFF	TGTGCCAGCAGGTTGGGGGAGGGCACTGAAGCTTTCTTT
TRBV20-1	NA	TRBJ2-1	many	CSAPDRKSIYNEQFF	TGCAGTGCTCCAGACAGAAAAAGCATCTACAATGAGCAGTTCTTC
TRBV27	TRBD1	TRBJ1-5	NA	CASSPQDRTNQPQHF	TGTGCCAGCAGCCCCCAGGACAGGACCAATCAGCCCCAGCATTTT
TRBV11-2	TRBD2	TRBJ2-5	NA	CASSLDRLAGVETQYF	TGTGCCAGCAGCTTAGACCGCCTAGCGGGAGTGGAGACCCAGTACTTC
TRBV7-9	NA	TRBJ2-2	NA	CASHARRAGNGELFF	TGTGCCAGCCATGCTCGACGTGCCGGTAACGGGGAGCTGTTTTTT
TRBV27	TRBD1	TRBJ1-1	many	CASSSPGQGPGRAFF	TGTGCCAGCAGTAGCCCGGGACAGGGGCCGGGCCGAGCTTTCTTT
TRBV7-9	NA	TRBJ1-1	NA	CASNLVQGNTEAFF	TGTGCCAGCAACTTGGTGCAGGGGAACACTGAAGCTTTCTTT
TRBV7-6	NA	TRBJ2-3	many	CASSFSISDTQYF	TGTGCCAGCAGCTTTAGTATTTCGGATACGCAGTATTTT
TRBV7-9	NA	TRBJ1-5	few	CASSRDPIGQPQHF	TGTGCCAGCAGTCGAGACCCTATAGGTCAGCCCCAGCATTTT